This is a list of T cell receptor beta chains from one sample in a study of blood T cell repertoires in COVID-19. Produced via immunoSEQ multiplex PCR; TCRdb's table is partial and in-frame only. Of 200,000 to 250,000 clones in the sample, 83% were seen once. Specimen: PBMCs or T cells enriched from blood (not recorded which). These receptors all come from a woman between 40 and 50 years old who had been exposed to COVID-19. CDR3s include the opening cysteine and the closing phenylalanine or tryptophan. Fields, in order: V gene, CDR3 length, clone size, CDR3 protein. Clone size is shown for a subset of rows, as once, few, many or a class of expanded clone.

V: TRBV30; length: 11; size: .; CDR3: CAWSLGTGAFF
V: TRBV27; length: 14; size: .; CDR3: CASRQQGASYEQYF
V: TRBV24-1; length: 16; size: .; CDR3: CATSDSTLAGVYGYTF
V: TRBV3-1/TRBV3-2; length: 14; size: .; CDR3: CASSQWDRSFLQYF
V: TRBV5-4; length: 15; size: few; CDR3: CASSSGGRSNQPQHF
V: TRBV7-3; length: 16; size: .; CDR3: CASSSGGLPSTGELFF
V: TRBV27; length: 13; size: many; CDR3: CASTSGTGDGYTF
V: TRBV3-1/TRBV3-2; length: 14; size: .; CDR3: CASSHALKSYGYTF
V: TRBV1; length: 16; size: .; CDR3: CTSSQDDRAMNTEAFF
V: TRBV7-2; length: 17; size: .; CDR3: CASSFPTVRIAKNIQYF
V: TRBV5-1; length: 13; size: .; CDR3: CASNSPGTDTQYF
V: TRBV7-2; length: 16; size: .; CDR3: CASNHTRSGGYNEQFF
V: TRBV19; length: 17; size: once; CDR3: CASSPNPDRAYNEKLFF
V: TRBV12-3/TRBV12-4; length: 12; size: .; CDR3: CASSTSNQPQHF
V: TRBV7-9; length: 12; size: .; CDR3: CASSLGLRGNTF
V: TRBV9; length: 13; size: few; CDR3: CASSVGSSYEQYF
V: TRBV28; length: 14; size: few; CDR3: CASSSGGLSEKLFF
V: TRBV2; length: 15; size: .; CDR3: CASSESGGDGGELFF
V: TRBV15; length: 16; size: .; CDR3: CATSRDSTSQFYEQYF
V: TRBV19; length: 16; size: once; CDR3: CASRERGGPVHNEQFF
V: TRBV5-1; length: 15; size: .; CDR3: CASSSQVRANTEAFF
V: TRBV6-2/TRBV6-3; length: 15; size: .; CDR3: CASSGLTSNSYEQYF
V: TRBV6-5; length: 14; size: .; CDR3: CASKGQGDSYEQYF
V: TRBV5-1; length: 16; size: .; CDR3: CASSWFGNTQGTEAFF
V: TRBV4-2; length: 16; size: .; CDR3: CASSRTGGADQETQYF
V: TRBV9; length: 13; size: once; CDR3: CASSAGGQTGQYF
V: TRBV5-5; length: 13; size: .; CDR3: CASSLDGGYGYTF
V: TRBV7-9; length: 13; size: .; CDR3: CASSGTGEQPQHF
V: TRBV5-1; length: 15; size: .; CDR3: CASSPGGDGNYGYTF